These T cell receptor beta chains were read from a single sample in a study of early T cells in non-severe SARS-CoV-2 infection. Each CDR3 protein gets one entry after TCRdb re-called the 5' RACE reads with MiXCR. The sample lists some 70,000 distinct CDR3 sequences, approximately 10% occurring once. The sample comprised whole blood. These TCRs come from an adult who was a healthcare worker with PCR-confirmed SARS-CoV-2 infection or an uninfected control (not recorded which). Each CDR3 is given with its conserved first and last residue. D genes are given only for firm matches. Clone size is not always given. Where it is, it says once, few, many or a class for expanded clones.

abundance,v_gene,j_gene,d_gene,CDR3aa,CDR3nt
once,TRBV4-1,TRBJ2-5,NA,CASSHPRGDKYQETQYF,TGCGCCAGCAGCCACCCTCGTGGGGACAAGTACCAAGAGACCCAGTACTTC
NA,TRBV27,TRBJ2-7,TRBD2,CASRPGLAGGEQYF,TGTGCCAGCAGACCGGGACTAGCGGGAGGCGAGCAGTACTTC
NA,TRBV10-3,TRBJ2-5,NA,CAISKTGPQETQYF,TGTGCCATCAGCAAGACAGGACCCCAAGAGACCCAGTACTTC
few,TRBV4-1,TRBJ1-5,NA,CASSQDRVNQPQHF,TGCGCCAGCAGCCAAGATAGGGTGAATCAGCCCCAGCATTTT
NA,TRBV19,TRBJ2-2,NA,CASSLRTANTGELFF,TGTGCCAGTAGTCTCCGGACAGCTAACACCGGGGAGCTGTTTTTT
few,TRBV6-6,TRBJ2-5,TRBD2,CASRRGLNQETQYF,TGTGCCAGCAGGCGGGGACTAAACCAAGAGACCCAGTACTTC
few,TRBV7-2,TRBJ1-3,NA,CASSFHGGAGNTIYF,TGTGCCAGCAGCTTCCATGGGGGTGCTGGAAACACCATATATTTT
many,TRBV5-1,TRBJ1-1,NA,CASSLGGRTEAFF,TGCGCCAGCAGCTTGGGGGGGAGGACTGAAGCTTTCTTT
many,TRBV19,TRBJ2-7,TRBD1,CASSIDGTGAAPYEQYF,TGTGCCAGTAGTATTGACGGGACAGGGGCTGCACCCTACGAGCAGTACTTC
NA,TRBV10-2,TRBJ2-3,TRBD2,CASGTSGADTQYF,TGCGCCAGCGGGACTAGCGGGGCAGATACGCAGTATTTT
few,TRBV5-4,TRBJ2-1,TRBD2,CASSLVAGVYNEQFF,TGTGCCAGCAGCTTGGTGGCGGGAGTCTACAATGAGCAGTTCTTC
few,TRBV9,TRBJ1-5,NA,CASSMGGDQPQHF,TGTGCCAGCAGCATGGGGGGTGATCAGCCCCAGCATTTT
NA,TRBV5-6,TRBJ2-7,TRBD2,CASSLGAAGGPYAYEQYF,TGTGCCAGCAGCTTGGGAGCGGCGGGAGGGCCTTATGCCTACGAGCAGTACTTC
NA,TRBV24-1,TRBJ1-1,TRBD1,CATRDSQTGGEAFF,TGTGCCACCAGGGATTCACAGACAGGGGGTGAAGCTTTCTTT
many,TRBV12-3/TRBV12-4,TRBJ2-7,NA,CASSSLWGHEQYF,TGTGCCAGCAGCTCCTTGTGGGGTCACGAGCAGTACTTC
NA,TRBV5-1,TRBJ2-1,TRBD2,CASSPGTSPHNEQFF,TGCGCCAGCAGCCCCGGGACTAGCCCCCACAATGAGCAGTTCTTC
NA,TRBV27,TRBJ2-4,NA,CASLGQGENIQYF,TGTGCCAGCCTGGGGCAGGGCGAAAACATTCAGTACTTC
few,TRBV4-1,TRBJ2-4,NA,CASNRGASPGDIQYF,TGCGCCAGCAACCGGGGGGCATCTCCGGGGGACATTCAGTACTTC
NA,TRBV15,TRBJ2-5,NA,CATSTHPAEKEETQYF,TGTGCCACCAGCACCCATCCAGCGGAGAAGGAAGAGACCCAGTACTTC
few,TRBV6-5,TRBJ2-7,TRBD2,CASSYSGTSGAYEQYF,TGTGCCAGCAGTTACTCCGGGACTAGCGGGGCCTACGAGCAGTACTTC
NA,TRBV4-2,TRBJ1-6,TRBD1,CASSLPGQGGSPLHF,TGTGCCAGCAGCCTTCCGGGACAGGGGGGTTCACCCCTCCACTTT
many,TRBV19,TRBJ2-7,TRBD1,CASSINQGQGRNEQYF,TGTGCCAGTAGTATTAACCAGGGACAGGGGCGGAACGAGCAGTACTTC
NA,TRBV18,TRBJ2-7,NA,CASSPPRSYEQYF,TGTGCCAGCTCACCACCGCGATCCTACGAGCAGTACTTC
few,TRBV5-1,TRBJ2-5,NA,CASSLEPSGTQYF,TGCGCCAGCAGCTTGGAGCCCTCGGGGACCCAGTACTTC
NA,TRBV5-1,TRBJ2-2,TRBD2,CASSLVWSSGRGNTGELFF,TGCGCCAGCAGCTTGGTCTGGTCTAGCGGGAGAGGGAACACCGGGGAGCTGTTTTTT
NA,TRBV30,TRBJ2-5,TRBD2,CAWSVPGLAGAPQETQYF,TGTGCCTGGAGTGTCCCGGGACTAGCGGGGGCCCCCCAAGAGACCCAGTACTTC
few,TRBV6-5,TRBJ1-5,NA,CASSYSSPGVGQPQHF,TGTGCCAGCAGTTACTCCAGTCCGGGGGTGGGTCAGCCCCAGCATTTT
many,TRBV9,TRBJ1-3,NA,CASSALPALPNFSGNTIYF,TGTGCCAGCAGCGCCCTACCAGCATTGCCGAACTTCTCTGGAAACACCATATATTTT
few,TRBV27,TRBJ2-7,TRBD1,CASSLRTGLDEQYF,TGTGCCAGCAGTCTCAGGACAGGGCTGGACGAGCAGTACTTC
many,TRBV7-3,TRBJ2-5,NA,CASSLQGSGETQYF,TGTGCCAGCAGCTTACAGGGGTCGGGAGAGACCCAGTACTTC
many,TRBV4-3,TRBJ2-3,NA,CASSPQALLTDTQYF,TGCGCCAGCAGCCCCCAGGCCCTGCTCACAGATACGCAGTATTTT
NA,TRBV5-1,TRBJ1-6,NA,CASSLDRNSPLHF,TGCGCCAGCAGCTTGGATCGCAATTCACCCCTCCACTTT
many,TRBV6-5,TRBJ2-2,NA,CATLGFRGGELFF,TGTGCCACCCTAGGCTTTAGGGGCGGGGAGCTGTTTTTT
many,TRBV30,TRBJ1-1,NA,CAWSRQPREAFF,TGTGCCTGGAGTCGACAGCCACGGGAGGCTTTCTTT
many,TRBV2,TRBJ2-3,TRBD2,CASSEIGLAGDTQYF,TGTGCCAGCAGTGAAATCGGGCTAGCGGGAGATACGCAGTATTTT
few,TRBV11-2,TRBJ2-5,TRBD1,CASSITTGKVETQYF,TGTGCCAGCAGCATTACGACAGGGAAAGTAGAGACCCAGTACTTC